Listed here are 19 T cell receptor beta chains from one sample, sequenced in a study of post-analysis software for immune sequencing data. No antigen has been identified for these receptors. TCR beta cDNA libraries had unique molecular identifiers. TCRdb passed the PCR reads through MiXCR, listing each CDR3 protein once. Among 800,000 to 950,000 distinct CDR3 sequences listed, 53% were seen once. Notes on the study in general: Patients had higher frequencies than controls of roughly five TRBV segments, including TRBV5-6, TRBV5-1 and TRBV20-1.

Sequencing input: blood. The receptors come from a girl under 18 with multiple sclerosis.

This chain connects TRBV5-1 to TRBJ2-1, with 7 bases aligning to TRBD1. Unmatched junction bases numbered 12, after V lost 1 base and J lost 5 bases. The V gene's germline CDR1 is SGHRS and CDR2 YFSETQ. CDR3 length equals 17 residues. CDR3 DNA sequence: TGCGCCAGCAGCTTGAGTGGTATAACAGGGGCAGACAATGAGCAGTTCTTC. Translated: CASSLSGITGADNEQFF.

This clonotype appeared a few times. V and J are TRBV3-1 and TRBJ1-2, with D unclear. Germline V gene sequence: CDR1 LGHDT, CDR2 YNNKEL (reference sequence). This CDR3 has 13 residues. Trimming pared 0 bases from V and 6 bases from J, leaving 8 bases between. CDR3 protein: CASSQDLRNGYTF. The CDR3 DNA reads TGTGCCAGCAGCCAAGATCTGAGGAATGGCTACACCTTC.

Only one count was recorded for this clonotype. This chain joins TRBV10-3 and TRBJ1-6; TRBD1 matches 9 bases. Germline CDR1 is ENHRY and CDR2 is SYGVKD. After removal of 6 bases from V and 9 bases from J, the junction contained 6 bases not matched to a gene. This CDR3 spans 14 amino acids. The CDR3 bases are TGTGCCATCAGCCGGGACAGGGATGGTTCACCCCTCCACTTT. Protein sequence: CAISRDRDGSPLHF.

This clonotype was counted between two and nine times. J is TRBJ2-5 and V is TRBV10-3, with TRBD2 identical over 13 bases. Per the germline V gene, CDR1 is ENHRY and CDR2 is SYGVKD. Trimming cost V 4 bases and J 6 bases; bases outside gene matches: 8. The CDR3 consists of 16 residues. CDR3 residues: CAISGKLAGGEKTQYF. CDR3 sequence (DNA): TGTGCCATCAGTGGCAAACTAGCGGGAGGGGAGAAGACCCAGTACTTC.

The rearrangement joins TRBV9 to TRBJ2-7, with a tentative D call TRBD1 (6 bases). With 6 bases removed from V and 0 bases from J, the gap between germline ends came to 13 bases. The CDR3 has 14 amino acids. In germline, CDR1 is SGDLS, CDR2 YYNGEE. The CDR3 region is CASKASGDSYEQYF. CDR3 DNA sequence: TGTGCCAGCAAAGCTTCAGGGGACTCCTACGAGCAGTACTTC.

CDR3 region: CARLAGGEYNEQFF. CDR3 DNA sequence: TGTGCCCGATTAGCGGGAGGGGAGTACAATGAGCAGTTCTTC. The chain carries TRBV27 and TRBJ2-1; 11 bases match TRBD2. V lost 11 bases, J lost 4 bases, and 7 bases stayed unmatched. CDR3 length: 14 residues. Germline V gene lookup returns CDR1 MNHEY and CDR2 SMNVEV (reference sequence).

V is TRBV3-1 and J is TRBJ2-7, with 8 positions matching TRBD1. The CDR3 length is 14 residues. Germline V gene lookup returns CDR1 LGHDT and CDR2 YNNKEL (reference sequence). J gave up 5 bases and V 1 base, and 4 bases lay outside the gene matches. The CDR3 is CASSQVAGGNEQYF. The CDR3 DNA sequence: TGTGCCAGCAGCCAAGTGGCAGGGGGCAACGAGCAGTACTTC.

This clonotype was counted between two and nine times. The rearrangement links TRBV7-2 to TRBJ2-1, with 12 positions matching TRBD2. The CDR3 is made up of 15 amino acids. Germline-derived CDR1 and CDR2 are SGHTA and FQGNSA. Trimming at V came to 5 bases and at J to 7 bases, leaving 6 bases not matched to a gene. This CDR3 reads CASSPRTSGVNEQFF. CDR3 coding DNA: TGTGCCAGCAGCCCCCGGACTAGCGGGGTTAATGAGCAGTTCTTC. The full variable domain, rest sourced from reference TRBV7-2 and TRBJ2-1, is GAGVSQSPSNKVTEKGKDVELRCDPISGHTALYWYRQSLGQGLEFLIYFQGNSAPDKSGLPSDRFSAERTGGSVSTLTIQRTQQEDSAVYLCASSPRTSGVNEQFFGPGTRLTVL.

This chain joins TRBV12-3 or TRBV12-4 and TRBJ2-7; TRBD2 aligns across 9 bases. The J call is doubtful: the DNA matches TRBJ2-1 better. The CDR3 totals 18 residues. The CDR3 region has the DNA TGTGCCAGCAGTTTAAATTTCCCCTTAGCGGGGGTTAGGAATGAGCAGTTCTTC. It translates to CASSLNFPLAGVRNEQFF.

CDR3 sequence reads: CSAILTGEETQYF. Written as DNA, the CDR3 is TGCAGTGCTATTTTGACGGGGGAAGAGACCCAGTACTTC. V is TRBV20-1 and J is TRBJ2-5; TRBD2 is a possible D gene (6 bases). V shed 4 bases and J shed 3 bases, with 12 bases lying between them. This CDR3 is built from 13 residues. CDR1 and CDR2 from the germline V gene are DFQATT and SNEGSKA (reference sequence).

J is TRBJ2-1 and V is TRBV24-1; possibly TRBD2 for D (6 bases). The DNA end favors TRBJ2-7, so the J call may be wrong. Germline assignment: CDR1 KGHDR and CDR2 SFDVKD. The CDR3 has 13 amino acids. This chain's CDR3 is CATSRDSYNEQYF. CDR3 DNA: TGTGCCACCAGTCGGGACTCCTACAATGAGCAGTACTTC.

This clonotype turned up a few times. The chain is built from TRBV11-2 and TRBJ2-5; 14 nucleotides agree with TRBD2. V trimming: 2 bases; J trimming: 5 bases; junction bases outside the gene matches: 4. Germline CDR1 SGHAT, CDR2 FQNNGV. The CDR3 is 16 residues long. The CDR3 protein is CASSLSGTSGSETQYF. DNA of the CDR3: TGTGCCAGCAGCTTAAGTGGGACTAGCGGGAGCGAGACCCAGTACTTC.

This clonotype came up once. The chain couples TRBV29-1 to TRBJ2-3, with 8 bases fitting TRBD1. Per the germline V gene, CDR1 is SQVTM and CDR2 is ANQGSEA. The V gene end was trimmed by 6 bases and the J gene end by 4 bases; junction bases not matched to a gene: 3. The length of the CDR3 is 12 residues. CDR3 sequence: CSVVDRADTQYF. The CDR3 coding sequence is TGCAGCGTGGTGGACAGGGCAGATACGCAGTATTTT.

The V call is TRBV30, the J call TRBJ2-5; possibly TRBD2 for D (5 bases). V shed 3 bases and J shed 5 bases, with 13 bases lying between them. The V gene's germline CDR1 is GTSNPN and CDR2 SVGIG (reference sequence). The CDR3 has 13 residues. The CDR3 DNA is TGTGCCTGGAGGGTCGGCGGGCTGGAGACCCAGTACTTC. Protein product: CAWRVGGLETQYF.

The chain is built from TRBV6-6 and TRBJ2-7, with TRBD1 identical over 10 bases. The CDR3 consists of 15 residues. Germline CDR1 is MNHNY and CDR2 is SVGAGI (reference sequence). Trimming cost V 4 bases and J 3 bases; bases outside gene matches: 6. CDR3 in DNA: TGTGCCAGCAGTTTTCGGACAGGGGGATTCTACGAGCAGTACTTC. Translated, it gives CASSFRTGGFYEQYF.

This clonotype was recorded a few times. The chain joins TRBV10-3 to TRBJ2-3, with TRBD2 as a possible D gene (5 bases). Germline values: CDR1 ENHRY, CDR2 SYGVKD. There are 13 residues in the CDR3. V gave up 8 bases and J gave up 3 bases, with 12 bases separating them. The DNA for the CDR3 is TGTGCCATCGGAGGCCGGGCAACAGATACGCAGTATTTT. This translates into CAIGGRATDTQYF.

This clonotype was detected a few times. The chain couples TRBV2 to TRBJ2-1; TRBD2 agrees at 11 bases. V shed 5 bases, J shed 4 bases, and the junction held 7 bases outside the gene matches. CDR1 and CDR2 (germline): SNHLY, FYNNEI. This CDR3 has 16 residues. CDR3 protein: CASSPQTSGDYNEQFF. CDR3 nucleotide sequence: TGTGCCAGCAGTCCGCAGACTAGCGGGGATTACAATGAGCAGTTCTTC. The variable domain in full, with the rest retrieved from reference TRBV2 and TRBJ2-1, is EPEVTQTPSHQVTQMGQEVILRCVPISNHLYFYWYRQILGQKVEFLVSFYNNEISEKSEIFDDQFSVERPDGSNFTLKIRSTKLEDSAMYFCASSPQTSGDYNEQFFGPGTRLTVL.

The V and J genes are TRBV20-1 and TRBJ2-5; tentative D call: TRBD2 (6 bases). This CDR3 contains 17 residues. With 4 bases removed from V and 5 bases from J, the gap between germline ends came to 26 bases. Germline CDR1 is DFQATT and CDR2 is SNEGSKA (reference sequence). As DNA, the CDR3 is TGCAGTGCTACGAAGCCCTCGACTAGTTTCTTCCAGGAGACCCAGTACTTC. Residues: CSATKPSTSFFQETQYF.

This chain links TRBV5-1 with TRBJ2-5; D remains ambiguous. In germline, CDR1 is SGHRS, CDR2 YFSETQ. The V and J ends lost 6 bases and 2 bases respectively, with 11 bases between them. The CDR3 totals 13 residues. The CDR3 is CASTLLNQETQYF. For the CDR3, the DNA is TGCGCCAGCACTCTACTTAATCAAGAGACCCAGTACTTC. The entire variable domain, with the rest obtained from reference TRBV5-1 and TRBJ2-5, is as follows: KAGVTQTPRYLIKTRGQQVTLSCSPISGHRSVSWYQQTPGQGLQFLFEYFSETQRNKGNFPGRFSGRQFSNSRSEMNVSTLELGDSALYLCASTLLNQETQYFGPGTRLLVL.